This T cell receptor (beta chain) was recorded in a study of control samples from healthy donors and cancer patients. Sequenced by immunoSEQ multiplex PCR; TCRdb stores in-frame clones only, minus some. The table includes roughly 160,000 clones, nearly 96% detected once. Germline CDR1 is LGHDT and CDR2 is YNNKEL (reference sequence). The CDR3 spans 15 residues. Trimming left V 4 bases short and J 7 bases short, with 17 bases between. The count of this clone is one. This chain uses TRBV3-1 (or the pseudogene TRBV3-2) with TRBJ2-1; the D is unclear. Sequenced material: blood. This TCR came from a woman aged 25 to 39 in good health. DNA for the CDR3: TGTGCCAGCAGCCTGGGCCCCGTTAATAGGAATGAGCAGTTCTTC. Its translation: CASSLGPVNRNEQFF.